The next 7 T cell receptor beta chains were all read from a single sample in a study of T cells in tuberculosis (dated by TCRdb to between 2017 and 2018). Libraries were made using the immunoSEQ multiplex PCR assay. TCRdb limited this immuneACCESS table to in-frame rearrangements with V and J called. A share of clones is missing; checked studies link under half to unresolved V genes, and the rest is unexplained. For this sample there are tens of thousands of clones; 90% to 95% appear just once. The top ten clones comprise around 7% of the sample. Source material: PBMCs. These receptors originate from a donor between 10 and 35 years old with latent tuberculosis or without tuberculosis infection.

This chain uses TRBV5-4 with TRBJ1-2; 7 nucleotides align to TRBD1. The CDR3 has 13 residues. Trimming removed 3 bases from V and 4 bases from J; junction bases left unmatched: 3. The germline V gene has CDR1 SGHNT and CDR2 YYREEE (reference sequence). This CDR3 is CASSSTGAYGYTF. The CDR3 DNA follows: TGTGCCAGCAGCTCCACAGGGGCCTATGGCTACACCTTC.

The chain uses TRBV23-1 and TRBJ1-5; TRBD1 matches at 9 bases. TRBV23-1 is reported as an ORF; its role is uncertain. Trimming cost V 8 bases and J 0 bases; bases outside gene matches: 17. The CDR3 runs to 19 residues. The chain's CDR3 is CASRWSLGQGLHSNQPQHF. The CDR3 DNA sequence: TGCGCCAGCCGTTGGTCTCTGGGACAGGGACTTCATAGCAATCAGCCCCAGCATTTT.

The chain joins TRBV6-5 to TRBJ2-3; D gene ambiguous. The CDR3 is 12 amino acids. Germline values: CDR1 MNHEY, CDR2 SVGAGI. V was pared by 3 bases and J by 5 bases, with 6 bases between. The CDR3 region is CASSYRGDTQYF. The DNA for the CDR3 is TGTGCCAGCAGTTATCGAGGAGATACGCAGTATTTT.

The V call is TRBV6-5, the J call TRBJ1-1; 7 bases match TRBD1. This CDR3 contains 12 residues. V lost 5 bases, J lost 7 bases, and 4 bases stayed unmatched. Germline CDR1 MNHEY, CDR2 SVGAGI. CDR3 coding DNA: TGTGCCAGCAGTGAAAGGACAGGTGAAGCTTTCTTT. The encoded protein is CASSERTGEAFF.

The rearrangement joins TRBV11-2 to TRBJ1-2; a possible D gene is TRBD1 (5 bases). Trimming removed 1 base at V and 1 base at J, with 10 bases between. Germline values: CDR1 SGHAT, CDR2 FQNNGV. CDR3 length equals 15 residues. CDR3 in amino acids: CASSLVRGDNYGYTF. DNA of the CDR3: TGTGCCAGCAGCTTAGTGCGGGGCGATAACTATGGCTACACCTTC.

V gene TRBV9 combines with J gene TRBJ2-1; the D gene is possibly TRBD2 (5 bases). Trimming pared 0 bases from V and 7 bases from J, leaving 11 bases between. Looked up from germline, CDR1 is SGDLS and CDR2 is YYNGEE. CDR3 length: 14 amino acids. The chain's CDR3 is CASSVETTPNEQFF. CDR3 nucleotides: TGTGCCAGCAGCGTAGAGACTACGCCGAATGAGCAGTTCTTC.

This sequence joins TRBV9 and TRBJ1-4; the D is unclear. CDR3 length: 13 amino acids. The V end lost 3 bases, the J end lost 3 bases, and 6 bases lay between the germline ends. CDR1 and CDR2 (germline): SGDLS, YYNGEE. CDR3 nucleotide sequence: TGTGCCAGCAGCGCGAGGGCTAATGAAAAACTGTTTTTT. Protein sequence: CASSARANEKLFF.